This T cell receptor (beta chain) was obtained from a study of cytomegalovirus exposure and HLA in healthy donors. General study findings and limits: Altogether, 164 TCR beta chains were recorded as cytomegalovirus-associated.

Assay: immunoSEQ multiplex PCR; the TCRdb copy retains only in-frame clones and omits some. This table has about 54,000 clones, roughly nine tenths appearing once. Worth noting for this clone: Its antigen remains unidentified. Since the CDR3 does not end with the conserved phenylalanine or tryptophan, this likely comes from a read error.

With 8 bases removed from V and 5 bases from J, the gap between germline ends came to 22 bases. This CDR3 contains 17 residues. Germline V gene sequence: CDR1 LGHNA, CDR2 YSLEER. The clonotype originates from a woman aged 18-29 years in good health and CMV-seropositive. Sequenced material: PBMCs. The chain uses TRBV4-3 and TRBJ1-6, with a possible D match to TRBD1 (5 bases). The CDR3 bases are TGCGCCAGCTGGTGCCGCGGGGGGAATTCAGATAATTCACCCCTCCACCTT. Its protein product is CASWCRGGNSDNSPLHL.